Below are 21 T cell receptor beta chains sequenced from a single sample in a study of vaccination and CD4 T cells after COVID-19. Treatment denoted: roughly 11-day PBMC culture with coronavirus spike peptide pools or control peptides (ViraFEST assay). Sequenced with the Oncomine TCR Beta short-read assay was DNA taken from cultured CD4+ T cells. TCRdb re-called the PCR reads through MiXCR, storing one row per CDR3 protein. The data contain just under 20,000 distinct CDR3 sequences, about half of them seen just once; the ten biggest clones take up nearly 2.5%. These TCRs' antigens remain unknown. Sample: CD4+ T cells from blood, cultured in vitro, taken after SARS-CoV-2 vaccination. Receptor source: a human donor who had recovered from COVID-19.

This clonotype was counted a few times. This chain uses TRBV7-9 with TRBJ1-1; no firm D call. This CDR3 spans 12 amino acids. From germline, CDR1 is SEHNR and CDR2 FQNEAQ (reference sequence). The V end lost 3 bases, the J end lost 8 bases, and 10 bases lay between the germline ends. The CDR3 loop is CASSFSIGEAFF. The DNA of the CDR3 is TGTGCCAGCAGCTTTTCCATCGGGGAAGCTTTCTTT.

The chain recombines TRBV7-2 with TRBJ1-3, with 7 bases matching TRBD1. The CDR3 has 15 residues. Trimming at V came to 2 bases and at J to 0 bases, leaving 1 base not matched to a gene. Looked up from germline, CDR1 is SGHTA and CDR2 is FQGNSA. The DNA for the CDR3 is TGTGCCAGCAGCTTACAGGGGGGCTCTGGAAACACCATATATTTT. This sequence encodes CASSLQGGSGNTIYF.

V usage is TRBV28 and J usage is TRBJ1-1, with D possibly being TRBD1 (6 bases). There are 13 residues in the CDR3. In germline, CDR1 is MDHEN, CDR2 SYDVKM. With 5 bases removed from V and 6 bases from J, the gap between germline ends came to 13 bases. The CDR3 protein is CASSRGGYSEAFF. The CDR3 nucleotides read TGTGCCAGCAGTAGAGGGGGGTACTCTGAAGCTTTCTTT.

This clonotype was picked up one time. The rearrangement joins TRBV5-6 to TRBJ2-7, with TRBD1 matching 7 bases. J gave up 5 bases and V 3 bases, and 5 bases lay outside the gene matches. Germline-derived CDR1 and CDR2 are SGHDT and YYEEEE. This CDR3 comprises 13 residues. CDR3 amino acids: CASSSPGQNEQYF. CDR3 coding DNA: TGTGCCAGCAGCTCTCCGGGACAGAACGAGCAGTACTTC.

The chain employs TRBV6-2 or TRBV6-3 and TRBJ1-5; unclear D gene. CDR1 is MNHEY and CDR2 is SVGEGT in the germline V gene. This CDR3 has 15 amino acids. V gave up 6 bases and J gave up 2 bases, with 14 bases separating them. CDR3 sequence reads: CASREEGRGNQPQHF. The CDR3 nucleotides are TGTGCCAGCAGGGAAGAGGGCCGGGGCAATCAGCCCCAGCATTTT.

This clonotype has a handful of counts. This sequence joins TRBV7-2 and TRBJ2-7; D is possibly TRBD1 or TRBD2 (5 bases each). The CDR3 extends over 13 amino acids. The ends were cut back, 0 bases at V and 2 bases at J, with 5 bases in the middle. Germline V CDR1 and CDR2: SGHTA, FQGNSA. CDR3 amino acids: CASSLAGPYEQYF. The CDR3 coding sequence is TGTGCCAGCAGCTTAGCGGGACCCTACGAGCAGTACTTC.

This clonotype showed up just a few times. This chain uses TRBV20-1 with TRBJ1-5; the D gene is possibly TRBD1 (5 bases). The germline V and J ends were trimmed by 6 bases and 3 bases, with 12 bases remaining between them. The CDR3 length is 13 residues. Germline V gene data show CDR1 as DFQATT and CDR2 as SNEGSKA (reference sequence). The CDR3 DNA reads as TGCAGTGCCGCCGGGGCAGTCAATCAGCCCCAGCATTTT. Its translation is CSAAGAVNQPQHF.

This clonotype was found a few times. CDR3 in amino acids: CATKQSIQETQYF. Written as DNA, the CDR3 is TGTGCCACCAAGCAGTCTATACAAGAGACCCAGTACTTC. The chain carries TRBV6-1 and TRBJ2-5; D uncertain. The CDR3 sequence is 13 residues long. V lost 10 bases to trimming and J lost 2 bases, with 14 bases between them. From germline, CDR1 is MNHNS and CDR2 SASEGT.

The rearrangement links TRBV6-1 to TRBJ2-3; possible D gene TRBD1, 7 bases. Germline V lookup: CDR1 MNHNS, CDR2 SASEGT. CDR3 length: 15 amino acids. Trimming left V 3 bases short and J 5 bases short, with 15 bases between. DNA of the CDR3: TGTGCCAGCAGTGATTACAGGGGAGGAAGAGATACGCAGTATTTT. It codes for CASSDYRGGRDTQYF.

A remark on this clonotype: Its ends do not fully match the called genes, so a read error is possible. The V call is TRBV20-1, the J call TRBJ1-1, with D unclear. CDR1 is DFQATT, CDR2 SNEGSKA, per germline (reference sequence). CDR3 size: 16 residues. DNA of the CDR3: TGCAGTGCCAGAGGTAGTTGGAAAGGCCCGAACACTGAAGCTTTCTTT. Translation gives CSARGSWKGPNTEAFF.

The CDR3 spells CASSTSGGNTGELFF. CDR3 DNA sequence: TGTGCCAGCAGTACTAGCGGGGGAAACACCGGGGAGCTGTTTTTT. The chain links TRBV6-1 to TRBJ2-2, with TRBD2 identical over 11 bases. Looked up from germline, CDR1 is MNHNS and CDR2 is SASEGT. This CDR3 comprises 15 residues. The V segment lost 5 bases and the J segment 2 bases; nucleotides outside the gene matches: 1.

The chain employs TRBV6-5 and TRBJ1-2, with 8 bases that match TRBD1. CDR1 MNHEY and CDR2 SVGAGI come from the germline V gene. This CDR3 contains 14 residues. Unmatched junction bases numbered 4, after V lost 1 base and J lost 6 bases. This chain's CDR3 is CASSYLDRGNGYTF. For the CDR3, the DNA is TGTGCCAGCAGTTACTTAGACAGGGGTAATGGCTACACCTTC.

This chain connects TRBV7-6 to TRBJ2-3, with D uncertain. This CDR3 has 15 amino acids. The V end was cut by 0 bases, the J end by 0 bases, with 7 bases between. Germline V lookup: CDR1 SGHVS, CDR2 FNYEAQ. CDR3 sequence: CASSLAGSSTDTQYF. The CDR3 DNA reads as TGTGCCAGCAGCTTAGCGGGGTCAAGCACAGATACGCAGTATTTT.

This clonotype occurred a few times. The rearrangement links TRBV7-9 to TRBJ1-2; D is unresolved. This CDR3 spans 13 amino acids. Per the germline V gene, CDR1 is SEHNR and CDR2 is FQNEAQ (reference sequence). The V end lost 2 bases, the J end lost 12 bases, and 16 bases lay between the germline ends. In nucleotides, the CDR3 is TGTGCCAGCAGCTTACCTGGCATCGTGGGCCACACCTTC. Protein product: CASSLPGIVGHTF.

The gene calls are TRBV7-2 and TRBJ1-5; D might be TRBD1 (5 bases). V was shortened by 1 base and J by 3 bases, with 10 bases between the two germline ends. Germline V gene data show CDR1 as SGHTA and CDR2 as FQGNSA. The CDR3 runs 15 residues. The CDR3 DNA reads as TGTGCCAGCAGCTTAGAGGGCAGGGACAATCAGCCCCAGCATTTT. Amino acids: CASSLEGRDNQPQHF.

The chain employs TRBV11-3 and TRBJ1-1, with TRBD1 as a possible D gene (5 bases). CDR3 size: 13 residues. V lost 3 bases and J 5 bases, leaving 10 bases between the germline ends. Germline V CDR1 and CDR2: SGHNT, YENEEA. The CDR3 sequence: CASSLSGRTEAFF. The DNA of the CDR3 is TGTGCCAGCAGCTTGTCAGGGAGAACTGAAGCTTTCTTT. The whole variable domain, remainder taken from reference TRBV11-3 and TRBJ1-1, is EAGVVQSPRYKIIEKKQPVAFWCNPISGHNTLYWYLQNLGQGPELLIRYENEEAVDDSQLPKDRFSAERLKGVDSTLKIQPAELGDSAVYLCASSLSGRTEAFFGQGTRLTVV.

V gene TRBV18 combines with J gene TRBJ1-1, with 7 bases matching TRBD1. Looked up from germline, CDR1 is KGHSH and CDR2 is LQKENI. The CDR3 is 14 residues long. V was pared by 2 bases and J by 5 bases, with 5 bases of the junction left unmatched. In DNA form, the CDR3 reads TGTGCCAGCTCACCAAAGGGGGCGCGGACTGAAGCTTTCTTT. Encoded protein: CASSPKGARTEAFF.

V is TRBV19 and J is TRBJ1-1, with D possibly matching TRBD1 (6 bases). The CDR3 runs to 13 residues. CDR1 is LNHDA and CDR2 is SQIVND in the germline V gene (reference sequence). V was shortened by 3 bases and J by 8 bases, with 13 bases between the two germline ends. The CDR3 coding sequence is TGTGCCAGTAGTATGTCAGGGGATAGGGAAGCTTTCTTT. It translates to CASSMSGDREAFF.

V is TRBV6-1 and J is TRBJ2-5; TRBD2 matches at 12 bases. The length of the CDR3 is 17 residues. With 4 bases clipped from V and 4 bases from J, the junction kept 10 bases outside the gene matches. Germline assignment: CDR1 MNHNS and CDR2 SASEGT. The CDR3 DNA reads TGTGCCAGCAGTGTTCGGAGAACTAGCGGGAGGATAGAGACCCAGTACTTC. Translated, it gives CASSVRRTSGRIETQYF.

The genes are TRBV19 and TRBJ2-7; 7 bases map to TRBD1. V was clipped by 5 bases and J by 3 bases; unmatched bases: 4. CDR1 and CDR2 from the germline V gene are LNHDA and SQIVND (reference sequence). This CDR3 has 13 residues. Here the CDR3 DNA reads TGTGCCAGTAGTCGGGACAGATACTACGAGCAGTACTTC. It codes for CASSRDRYYEQYF.

This chain uses TRBV10-3 with TRBJ1-3; D ambiguous. The V end was cut by 6 bases, the J end by 8 bases, with 11 bases between. CDR3 length: 12 amino acids. Germline assignment: CDR1 ENHRY and CDR2 SYGVKD. The CDR3 loop reads CAIRRDEDTIYF. CDR3 in DNA: TGTGCCATCAGGAGGGATGAGGACACCATATATTTT.